This T cell receptor (beta chain) was sequenced for a study of blood T cell repertoires in COVID-19. Study summary: From the United States, Italy and Spain came samples of acute and convalescent COVID-19. The analysed material was cDNA or gDNA that came from T cells, B-cell-depleted T cells, or PBMCs.

Original methodology: Amplified reference gene primers provided the basis for estimating nucleated cell counts. Profiled with immunoSEQ multiplex PCR; TCRdb holds only in-frame clones, not every one. V, J and clone size were drawn from that table, and D and trimming were deduced from the DNA. The sample lists nearly 110,000 clones, about 80% seen once, with around 15% in the top ten. This TCR was recovered from a woman aged 60-75 years with acute or convalescent COVID-19. Material for sequencing was peripheral blood.

DNA of the CDR3: TGTGCCAGCAGCTTACAACAGGGCTACGAGCAGTACTTC. This encodes CASSLQQGYEQYF. The chain joins TRBV7-8 to TRBJ2-7; D might be TRBD1 (6 bases). The germline V and J ends were trimmed by 2 bases and 3 bases, with 8 bases remaining between them. The CDR3 spans 13 residues. CDR1 SGHVS and CDR2 FQNEAQ come from the germline V gene.